The next 20 T cell receptor beta chains were all read from a single sample in a study of blood T cells in healthy people across ages. A second PCR, run for about 7 to 11 cycles, used a sample-barcoded 5' primer plus a J-beta primer mix. MiXCR was run by TCRdb on the 5' RACE reads, yielding one entry per CDR3 protein. The repertoire holds hundreds of thousands of distinct CDR3 sequences, with more than 50% as singletons. The sample was blood. Receptor source: a man aged 40-49 years in good health.

This CDR3 reads CASSLSGTGGGETQYF. CDR3 nucleotides: TGTGCCAGCAGTTTAAGTGGGACAGGGGGCGGAGAGACCCAGTACTTC. The rearrangement links TRBV12-3 or TRBV12-4 to TRBJ2-5; 12 bases agree with TRBD1. This CDR3 spans 16 amino acids. With V trimmed by 2 bases and J by 4 bases, 5 bases remained unmatched.

V usage is TRBV20-1 and J usage is TRBJ2-3, with 8 bases fitting TRBD1. Germline CDR1 DFQATT, CDR2 SNEGSKA (reference sequence). CDR3 length: 14 residues. V was pared by 5 bases and J by 0 bases, with 4 bases of the junction left unmatched. In DNA, the CDR3 is TGCAGTGCTTCTGGACAGGGTAGCACAGATACGCAGTATTTT. Translating it yields CSASGQGSTDTQYF.

The chain combines TRBV14 with TRBJ2-4; D unclear. The closer fit of TRBJ2-7 to the DNA end suggests the J call may be wrong. Germline assignment: CDR1 SGHDN and CDR2 FVKESK. The CDR3 sequence is 17 residues long. CDR3 DNA: TGTGCCAGCAGCCAAGACCCCTGGTCCGACAAAACCTACGAGCAGTACTTC. It specifies CASSQDPWSDKTYEQYF.

The CDR3 spells CASSHRPYDQETQYF. The CDR3 region has the DNA TGTGCCAGCAGCCATCGGCCATACGATCAAGAGACCCAGTACTTC. The gene calls are TRBV3-1 and TRBJ2-5; D uncertain. CDR1 is LGHDT, CDR2 YNNKEL, per germline (reference sequence). The CDR3 extends over 15 amino acids. V lost 3 bases, J lost 2 bases, and 13 bases lay in between.

This clonotype was observed a few times. V and J are TRBV12-3 or TRBV12-4 and TRBJ2-3; D ambiguous. The CDR3 runs to 13 residues. With 6 bases removed from V and 3 bases from J, the gap between germline ends came to 10 bases. CDR3 amino acids: CASRPESTDTQYF. CDR3 coding DNA: TGTGCCAGCAGGCCTGAGAGTACAGATACGCAGTATTTT.

The chain recombines TRBV12-5 with TRBJ2-7, with 7 bases aligning to TRBD2. CDR1 is LGHNT and CDR2 is FRNRAP in the germline V gene. CDR3 size: 14 residues. V shed 1 base and J 2 bases; nucleotides not matched to a gene: 2. The CDR3 nucleotides read TGTGCTAGTGGTTTGGGAGGACTAGCCTACGAGCAGTACTTC. This gives the protein CASGLGGLAYEQYF.

This clonotype was seen just once. J is TRBJ2-1 and V is TRBV20-1, with 9 bases fitting TRBD1. The CDR3 is 23 amino acids. Germline-derived CDR1 and CDR2 are DFQATT and SNEGSKA (reference sequence). Losses at the gene ends were 1 base for V and 4 bases for J; bases not matched to a gene: 29. The CDR3 here is CSARANPGTGKPMETSLYNEQFF. In nucleotides, the CDR3 is TGCAGTGCTAGAGCAAACCCCGGGACAGGGAAACCGATGGAGACTAGCTTATACAATGAGCAGTTCTTC.

On this clonotype itself: The germline gene is not matched at one end of the junction; a read error may be the cause. The genes are TRBV24-1 and TRBJ2-2, with a tentative D call TRBD1 (5 bases). The CDR3 totals 17 residues. Germline values: CDR1 KGHDR, CDR2 SFDVKD. The CDR3 region has the DNA TGTGCCACCAGTGACACACCAGGGCGAACGAACACCGGTGAGCTGTTTTTT. This sequence encodes CATSDTPGRTNTGELFF.

This chain connects TRBV7-3 to TRBJ2-3; 10 positions agree with TRBD2. CDR1 is SGHTA, CDR2 FQGTGA, per germline. V trimming: 4 bases; J trimming: 4 bases; junction bases outside the gene matches: 8. The CDR3 covers 16 residues. CDR3 nucleotide sequence: TGTGCCAGCAGCTCGATAGCGGGGGGCGTCGCAGATACGCAGTATTTT. Its protein product is CASSSIAGGVADTQYF. Based on the CDR3 plus reference TRBV7-3 and TRBJ2-3, the full variable domain is GAGVSQTPSNKVTEKGKYVELRCDPISGHTALYWYRQSLGQGPEFLIYFQGTGAADDSGLPNDRFFAVRPEGSVSTLKIQRTERGDSAVYLCASSSIAGGVADTQYFGPGTRLTVL.

The chain combines TRBV7-2 with TRBJ2-3, with D tentatively TRBD1 or TRBD2 (5 bases each). The V end was cut by 5 bases, the J end by 0 bases, with 15 bases between. This CDR3 is built from 16 residues. In germline, CDR1 is SGHTA, CDR2 FQGNSA. In DNA, the CDR3 is TGTGCCAGCAGCAAACCCTGGGGCGGGAGCACAGATACGCAGTATTTT. Its translation: CASSKPWGGSTDTQYF. Looking up the rest from reference TRBV7-2 and TRBJ2-3 gives the full variable domain: GAGVSQSPSNKVTEKGKDVELRCDPISGHTALYWYRQSLGQGLEFLIYFQGNSAPDKSGLPSDRFSAERTGGSVSTLTIQRTQQEDSAVYLCASSKPWGGSTDTQYFGPGTRLTVL.

This rearrangement joins TRBV7-9 to TRBJ2-7, with D perhaps matching TRBD1 (6 bases). The CDR3 loop spans 17 amino acids. Germline V gene data show CDR1 as SEHNR and CDR2 as FQNEAQ (reference sequence). Trimming stripped 3 bases from V and 2 bases from J, with 20 bases between. CDR3: CASSLGSGQEKTYEQYF. In DNA, the CDR3 is TGTGCCAGCAGCTTGGGTTCGGGACAAGAAAAGACCTACGAGCAGTACTTC. The full variable domain, with the rest looked up from reference TRBV7-9 and TRBJ2-7, is DTGVSQNPRHKITKRGQNVTFRCDPISEHNRLYWYRQTLGQGPEFLTYFQNEAQLEKSRLLSDRFSAERPKGSFSTLEIQRTEQGDSAMYLCASSLGSGQEKTYEQYFGPGTRLTVT.

This clonotype has only one observation. Compared with germline, one end of the junction differs, possibly owing to a read error. The CDR3 loop is CAGSYKGLAGSNEQFF. In DNA, the CDR3 is TGTGCCGGCAGTTACAAGGGACTAGCCGGTTCCAATGAGCAGTTCTTC. This chain joins TRBV6-2 or TRBV6-3 and TRBJ2-1, with 9 bases aligning to TRBD2. The CDR3 is made up of 16 amino acids. The V gene's germline CDR1 is MNHEY and CDR2 SVGEGT.

This chain connects TRBV29-1 to TRBJ2-5, with a possible D match to TRBD2 (6 bases). This CDR3 spans 12 amino acids. Trimming took 5 bases from V and 5 from J, leaving 12 bases between them. From germline, CDR1 is SQVTM and CDR2 ANQGSEA. The CDR3, as DNA: TGCAGCGTTATAGGAGGGCGGGAGACCCAGTACTTC. The encoded protein is CSVIGGRETQYF.

The chain has TRBV4-2 and TRBJ2-7, with a tentative D call TRBD2 (6 bases). The germline CDR1 and CDR2 sequences are LGHNA and YNFKEQ. The CDR3 is 16 amino acids. The ends were cut back, 2 bases at V and 5 bases at J, with 19 bases in the middle. Here the CDR3 DNA reads TGTGCCAGCAGCCAAAATAGCGGTGATGGGGACCACGAGCAGTACTTC. Its protein product is CASSQNSGDGDHEQYF.

This clonotype appeared a few times. This chain joins TRBV27 and TRBJ2-3; TRBD2 might be the D (6 bases). Germline V lookup: CDR1 MNHEY, CDR2 SMNVEV (reference sequence). The CDR3 runs 14 residues. Trimming shortened V by 5 bases and J by 2 bases, and 11 bases separated the two germline ends. DNA for the CDR3: TGTGCCAGCAGTGCCTGGGACTTCACAGATACGCAGTATTTT. It is translated as CASSAWDFTDTQYF.

The rearrangement uses TRBV10-2 and TRBJ2-5; 8 bases align to TRBD1. Trimming at V came to 8 bases and at J to 2 bases, leaving 13 bases not matched to a gene. Germline V lookup: CDR1 WSHSY, CDR2 SAAADI. The CDR3 is 16 residues long. DNA for the CDR3: TGCGCCAGCGCCACATCCGGGACAGGAATTCAAGAGACCCAGTACTTC. It translates to CASATSGTGIQETQYF.

This clonotype was seen a single time. J is TRBJ2-1 and V is TRBV3-1; TRBD2 agrees at 16 bases. From germline, CDR1 is LGHDT and CDR2 YNNKEL (reference sequence). The CDR3 is 17 amino acids. Germline trimming cut 5 bases from V and 5 bases from J; bases unmatched to any gene: 6. The CDR3 DNA follows: TGTGCCAGCAGCTCGGGACTAGCGGGGGGGCCAAACAATGAGCAGTTCTTC. Residues: CASSSGLAGGPNNEQFF.

V gene TRBV29-1 combines with J gene TRBJ2-4; weak D call: TRBD2 (5 bases). The CDR3 sequence is 13 residues long. The V and J ends lost 4 bases and 0 bases respectively, with 7 bases between them. CDR1 is SQVTM, CDR2 ANQGSEA, per germline. In DNA form, the CDR3 reads TGCAGCGTTGCCGGGGTAGCCAAAAACATTCAGTACTTC. It codes for CSVAGVAKNIQYF.

This clonotype was detected a few times. V gene TRBV6-1 combines with J gene TRBJ2-7; D is possibly TRBD2 (5 bases). CDR1 is MNHNS and CDR2 is SASEGT in the germline V gene. The CDR3 has 13 amino acids. V was trimmed by 10 bases and J by 4 bases, leaving 17 bases between them. The CDR3: CATSAGPWYEQYF. The CDR3 DNA reads TGTGCCACCTCGGCGGGCCCCTGGTACGAGCAGTACTTC.

This clonotype has a single count. The chain employs TRBV5-1 and TRBJ1-6; 7 bases line up with TRBD1. This CDR3 spans 16 amino acids. V shed 4 bases, J shed 5 bases, and the junction held 9 bases outside the gene matches. Germline lookup yields CDR1 SGHRS and CDR2 YFSETQ. CDR3 amino acids: CASSPLQGGNNSPLHF. The DNA for the CDR3 is TGCGCCAGCAGCCCGCTTCAGGGGGGGAATAATTCACCCCTCCACTTT.